The clone carrying this T cell receptor beta chain was counted ten times or more. The source of the sample is a study of tumor and adjacent non-tumor tissue in lung cancer. Study information: There were some 11 adenocarcinoma, a couple of squamous cell carcinoma and 1 small cell lung cancer cases.

RNA was extracted from bulk tissue without any cell sorting. This non-tumor lung sample came from over 3 cm beyond the tumor edge. CDR1 is SGHKS, CDR2 YYEKEE, per germline (reference sequence). This CDR3 comprises 16 residues. V lost 2 bases, J lost 6 bases, and 18 bases lay in between. Three rounds of nested PCR, following a modified ARM-PCR protocol, produced the TCRbeta library. TCRdb re-called the multiplex PCR reads through MiXCR, storing one row per CDR3 protein. The sample holds more than 85,000 distinct CDR3 sequences, roughly two thirds seen once. The sequenced material came from distant non-tumor lung tissue. This receptor was taken from a man aged 55 to 70 with non-small cell lung cancer. The chain combines TRBV5-5 with TRBJ1-5, with D possibly matching TRBD1 (6 bases). The CDR3 reads CASSLEDSFRGQPQHF. CDR3 sequence (DNA): TGTGCCAGCAGCTTAGAGGACAGTTTTCGGGGTCAGCCCCAGCATTTT.